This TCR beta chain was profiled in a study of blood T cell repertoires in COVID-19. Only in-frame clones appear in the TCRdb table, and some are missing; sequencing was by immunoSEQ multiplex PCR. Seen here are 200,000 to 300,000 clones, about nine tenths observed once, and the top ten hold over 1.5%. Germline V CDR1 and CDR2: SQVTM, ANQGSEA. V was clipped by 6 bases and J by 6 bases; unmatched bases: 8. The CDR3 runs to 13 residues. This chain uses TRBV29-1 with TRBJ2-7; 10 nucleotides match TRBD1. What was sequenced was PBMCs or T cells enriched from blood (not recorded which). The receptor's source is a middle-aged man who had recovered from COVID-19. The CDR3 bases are TGCAGCGTGGACAGACAGGGGGCAGGCGAGCAGTACTTC. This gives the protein CSVDRQGAGEQYF.